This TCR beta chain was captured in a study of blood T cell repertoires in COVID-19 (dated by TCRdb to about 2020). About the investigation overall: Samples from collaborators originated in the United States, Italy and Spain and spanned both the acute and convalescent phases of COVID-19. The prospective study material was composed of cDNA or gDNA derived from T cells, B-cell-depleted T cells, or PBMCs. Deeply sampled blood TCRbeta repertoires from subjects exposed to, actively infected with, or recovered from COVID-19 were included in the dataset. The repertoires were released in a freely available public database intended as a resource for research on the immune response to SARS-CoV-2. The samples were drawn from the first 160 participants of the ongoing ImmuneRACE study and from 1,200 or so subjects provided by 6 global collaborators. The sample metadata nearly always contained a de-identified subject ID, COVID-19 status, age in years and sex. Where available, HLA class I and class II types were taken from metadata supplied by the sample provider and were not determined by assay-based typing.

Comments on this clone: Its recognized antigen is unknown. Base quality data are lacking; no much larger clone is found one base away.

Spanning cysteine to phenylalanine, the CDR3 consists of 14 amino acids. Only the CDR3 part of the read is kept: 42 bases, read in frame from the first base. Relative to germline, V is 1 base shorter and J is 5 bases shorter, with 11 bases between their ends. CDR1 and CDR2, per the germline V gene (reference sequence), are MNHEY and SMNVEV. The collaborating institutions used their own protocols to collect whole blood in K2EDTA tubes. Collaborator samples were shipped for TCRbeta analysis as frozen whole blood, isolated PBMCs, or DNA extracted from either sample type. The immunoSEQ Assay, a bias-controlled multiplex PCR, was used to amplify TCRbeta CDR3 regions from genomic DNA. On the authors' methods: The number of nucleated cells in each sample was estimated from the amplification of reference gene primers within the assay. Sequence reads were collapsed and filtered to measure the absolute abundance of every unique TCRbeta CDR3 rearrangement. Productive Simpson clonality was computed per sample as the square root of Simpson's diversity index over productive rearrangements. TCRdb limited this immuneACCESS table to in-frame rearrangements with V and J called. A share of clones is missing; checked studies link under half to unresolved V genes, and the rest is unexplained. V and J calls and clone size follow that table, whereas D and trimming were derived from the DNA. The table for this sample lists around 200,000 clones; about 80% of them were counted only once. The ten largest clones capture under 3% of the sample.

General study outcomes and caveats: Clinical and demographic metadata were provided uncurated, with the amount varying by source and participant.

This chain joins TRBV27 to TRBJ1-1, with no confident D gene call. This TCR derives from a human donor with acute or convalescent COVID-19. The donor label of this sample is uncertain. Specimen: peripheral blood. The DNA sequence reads TGTGCCAGCAGTTTATACAGTGTGCGTACTGAAGCTTTCTTT. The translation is CASSLYSVRTEAFF.